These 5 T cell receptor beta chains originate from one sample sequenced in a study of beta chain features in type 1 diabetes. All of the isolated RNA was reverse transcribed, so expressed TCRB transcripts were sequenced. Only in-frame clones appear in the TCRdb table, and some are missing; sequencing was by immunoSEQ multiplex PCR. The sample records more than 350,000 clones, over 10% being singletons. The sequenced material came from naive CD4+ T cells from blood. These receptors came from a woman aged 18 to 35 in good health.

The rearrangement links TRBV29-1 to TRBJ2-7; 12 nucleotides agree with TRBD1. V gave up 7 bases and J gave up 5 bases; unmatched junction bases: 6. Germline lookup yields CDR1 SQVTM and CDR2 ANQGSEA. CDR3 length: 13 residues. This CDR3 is CSGGTGGSDEQYF. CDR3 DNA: TGCAGCGGCGGGACAGGGGGCAGCGACGAGCAGTACTTC.

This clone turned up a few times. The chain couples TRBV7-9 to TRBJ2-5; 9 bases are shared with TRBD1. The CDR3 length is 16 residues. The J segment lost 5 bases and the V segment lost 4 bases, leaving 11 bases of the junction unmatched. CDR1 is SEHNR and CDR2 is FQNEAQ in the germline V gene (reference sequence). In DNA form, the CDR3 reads TGTGCCAGCAGCTACACCGGGACAGGGATTGGGGAGACCCAGTACTTC. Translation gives CASSYTGTGIGETQYF.

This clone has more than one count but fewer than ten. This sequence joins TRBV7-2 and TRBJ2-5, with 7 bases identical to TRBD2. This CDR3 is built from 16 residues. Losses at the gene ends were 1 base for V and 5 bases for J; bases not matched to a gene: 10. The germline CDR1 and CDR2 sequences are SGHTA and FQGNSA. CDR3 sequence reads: CASSLGSRGGSETQYF. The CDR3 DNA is TGTGCCAGCAGCTTAGGGAGTAGGGGAGGGTCGGAGACCCAGTACTTC.

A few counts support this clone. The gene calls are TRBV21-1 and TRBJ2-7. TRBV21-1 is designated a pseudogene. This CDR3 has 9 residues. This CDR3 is CASKYEQYF. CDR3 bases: TGTGCCAGCAAGTACGAGCAGTACTTC.

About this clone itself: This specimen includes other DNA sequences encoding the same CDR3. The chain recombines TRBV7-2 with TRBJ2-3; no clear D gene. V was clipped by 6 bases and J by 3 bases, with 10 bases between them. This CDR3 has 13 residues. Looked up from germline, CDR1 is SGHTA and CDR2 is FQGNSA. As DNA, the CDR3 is TGTGCCAGCAGGCAAACTTCGACAGATACGCAGTATTTT. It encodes CASRQTSTDTQYF.